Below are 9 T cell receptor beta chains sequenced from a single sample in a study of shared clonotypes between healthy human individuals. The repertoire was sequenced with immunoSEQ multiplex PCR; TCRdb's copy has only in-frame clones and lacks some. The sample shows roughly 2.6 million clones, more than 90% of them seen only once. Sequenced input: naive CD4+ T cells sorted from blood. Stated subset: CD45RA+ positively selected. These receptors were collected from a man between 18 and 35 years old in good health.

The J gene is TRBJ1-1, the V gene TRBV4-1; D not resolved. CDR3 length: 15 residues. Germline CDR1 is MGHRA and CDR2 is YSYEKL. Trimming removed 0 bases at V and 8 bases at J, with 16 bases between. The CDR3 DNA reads TGCGCCAGCAGCCAAGAGTATCCAGGCCCGGGCGAAGCTTTCTTT. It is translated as CASSQEYPGPGEAFF.

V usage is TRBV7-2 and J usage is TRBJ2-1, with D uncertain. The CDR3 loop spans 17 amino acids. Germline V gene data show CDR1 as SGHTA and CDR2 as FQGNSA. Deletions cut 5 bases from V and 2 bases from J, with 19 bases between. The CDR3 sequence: CASSPRSVAATYNEQFF. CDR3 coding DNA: TGTGCCAGCAGCCCTAGATCAGTGGCGGCAACCTACAATGAGCAGTTCTTC.

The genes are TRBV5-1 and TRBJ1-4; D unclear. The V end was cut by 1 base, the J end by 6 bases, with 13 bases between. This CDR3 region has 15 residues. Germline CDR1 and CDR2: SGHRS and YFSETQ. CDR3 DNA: TGCGCCAGCAGCTTGAGGCCGACGATAGATGAAAAACTGTTTTTT. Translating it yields CASSLRPTIDEKLFF. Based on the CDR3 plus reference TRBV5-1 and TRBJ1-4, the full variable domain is KAGVTQTPRYLIKTRGQQVTLSCSPISGHRSVSWYQQTPGQGLQFLFEYFSETQRNKGNFPGRFSGRQFSNSRSEMNVSTLELGDSALYLCASSLRPTIDEKLFFGSGTQLSVL.

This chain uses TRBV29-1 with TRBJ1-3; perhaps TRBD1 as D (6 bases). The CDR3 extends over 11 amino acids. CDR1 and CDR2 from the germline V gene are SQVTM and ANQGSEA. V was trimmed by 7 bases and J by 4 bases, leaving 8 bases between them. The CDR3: CSAGTGNTIYF. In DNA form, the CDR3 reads TGCAGCGCCGGGACAGGAAACACCATATATTTT.

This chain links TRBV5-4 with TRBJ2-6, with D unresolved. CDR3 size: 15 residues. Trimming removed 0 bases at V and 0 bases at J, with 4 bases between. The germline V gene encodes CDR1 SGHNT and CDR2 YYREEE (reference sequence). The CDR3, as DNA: TGTGCCAGCAGCTTGGTAACCTCTGGGGCCAACGTCCTGACTTTC. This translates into CASSLVTSGANVLTF.

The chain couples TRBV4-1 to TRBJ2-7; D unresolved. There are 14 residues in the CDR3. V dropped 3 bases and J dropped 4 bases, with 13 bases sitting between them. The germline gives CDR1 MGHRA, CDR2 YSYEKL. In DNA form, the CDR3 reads TGCGCCAGCAGCCACTCGACGGCCGCATACGAGCAGTACTTC. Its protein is CASSHSTAAYEQYF.

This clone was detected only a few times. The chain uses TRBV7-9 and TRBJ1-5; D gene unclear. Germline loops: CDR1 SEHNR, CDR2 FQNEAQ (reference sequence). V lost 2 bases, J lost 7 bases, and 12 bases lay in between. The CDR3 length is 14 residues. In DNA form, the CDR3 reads TGTGCCAGCAGCTTATCGGAACGAGAGCAGCCCCAGCATTTT. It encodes CASSLSEREQPQHF.

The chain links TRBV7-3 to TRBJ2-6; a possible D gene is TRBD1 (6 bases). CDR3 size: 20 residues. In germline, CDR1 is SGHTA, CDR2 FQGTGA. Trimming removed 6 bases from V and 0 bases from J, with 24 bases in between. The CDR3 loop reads CASRFSGRGIPSSGANVLTF. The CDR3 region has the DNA TGTGCCAGCAGGTTTAGTGGCAGGGGAATCCCAAGCTCTGGGGCCAACGTCCTGACTTTC.

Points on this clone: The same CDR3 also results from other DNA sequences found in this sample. CDR3 bases: TGTGCCAGCAGCCCCCGGGGGGATACTGAAGCTTTCTTT. It translates to CASSPRGDTEAFF. V usage is TRBV7-3 and J usage is TRBJ1-1; D is perhaps TRBD1 (5 bases). The CDR3 spans 13 residues. Trimming shortened V by 5 bases and J by 5 bases, and 12 bases separated the two germline ends. Germline values: CDR1 SGHTA, CDR2 FQGTGA.